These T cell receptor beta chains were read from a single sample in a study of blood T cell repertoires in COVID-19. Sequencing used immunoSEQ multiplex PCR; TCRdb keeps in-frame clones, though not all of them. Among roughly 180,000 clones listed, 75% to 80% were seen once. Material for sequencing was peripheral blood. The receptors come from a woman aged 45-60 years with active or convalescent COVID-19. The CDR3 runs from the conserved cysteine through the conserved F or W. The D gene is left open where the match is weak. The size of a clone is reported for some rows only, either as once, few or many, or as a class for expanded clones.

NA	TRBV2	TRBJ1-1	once	CASSEATTSGDEAFF	TGTGCCAGCAGTGAAGCCACGACCAGCGGGGATGAAGCTTTCTTT
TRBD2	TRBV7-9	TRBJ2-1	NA	CASSRPGLAALSYNEQFF	TGTGCCAGCAGCCGACCGGGACTAGCGGCGCTGAGCTACAATGAGCAGTTCTTC
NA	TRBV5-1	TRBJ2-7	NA	CASSSDLDGYEQYF	TGCGCCAGCAGCTCGGACTTAGACGGCTACGAGCAGTACTTC
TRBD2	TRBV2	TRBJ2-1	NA	CASSVTGGPVEQFF	TGTGCCAGCAGTGTAACGGGGGGGCCTGTTGAGCAGTTCTTC
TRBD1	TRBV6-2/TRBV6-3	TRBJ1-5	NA	CASSYPSGQGKYQPQHF	TGTGCCAGCAGTTACCCCTCTGGACAGGGAAAGTATCAGCCCCAGCATTTT
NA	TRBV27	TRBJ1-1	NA	CASRDSLVTEAFF	TGTGCCAGCAGAGACAGTCTAGTCACTGAAGCTTTCTTT
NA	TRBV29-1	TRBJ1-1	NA	CSVLTVAGTEAFF	TGCAGCGTTCTGACGGTTGCGGGGACTGAAGCTTTCTTT
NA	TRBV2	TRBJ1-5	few	CASSEVRVDQPQHF	TGTGCCAGCAGTGAGGTCAGGGTTGATCAGCCCCAGCATTTT
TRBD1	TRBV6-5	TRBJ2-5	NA	CASSRDRGWETQYF	TGTGCCAGCAGTCGGGACAGGGGGTGGGAGACCCAGTACTTC
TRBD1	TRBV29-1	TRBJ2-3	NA	CSVEPGQGADTQYF	TGCAGCGTTGAGCCGGGACAGGGGGCAGATACGCAGTATTTT
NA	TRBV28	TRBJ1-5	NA	CASSTVSNQPQHF	TGTGCCAGCAGCACAGTTAGCAATCAGCCCCAGCATTTT
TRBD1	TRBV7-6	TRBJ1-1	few	CASSLRQGENTEAFF	TGTGCCAGCAGCCTCCGACAGGGGGAGAACACTGAAGCTTTCTTT
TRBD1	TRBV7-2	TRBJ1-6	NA	CASSPRTGDSPLHF	TGTGCCAGCAGCCCCAGGACAGGGGATTCACCCCTCCACTTT
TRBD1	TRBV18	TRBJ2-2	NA	CASSPTTGGLNTGELFF	TGTGCCAGCTCACCGACGACAGGGGGCTTGAACACCGGGGAGCTGTTTTTT
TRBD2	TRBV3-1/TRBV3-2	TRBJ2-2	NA	CASSQDPGPGGTGELFF	TGTGCCAGCAGCCAAGACCCAGGGCCGGGGGGGACCGGGGAGCTGTTTTTT
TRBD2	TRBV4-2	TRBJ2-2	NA	CASSQDSTGRRDTGELFF	TGTGCCAGCAGCCAAGATTCGACCGGGAGGAGGGACACCGGGGAGCTGTTTTTT
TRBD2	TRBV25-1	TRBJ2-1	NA	CASSVGLAAYNEQFF	TGTGCCAGCAGTGTCGGACTAGCCGCCTACAATGAGCAGTTCTTC
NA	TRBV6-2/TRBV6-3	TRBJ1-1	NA	CASSLSTTRLRTEAFF	TGTGCCAGCAGTCTGTCGACTACTAGATTGCGAACTGAAGCTTTCTTT
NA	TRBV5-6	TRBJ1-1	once	CASSSEGNMNTEAFF	TGTGCCAGCAGCTCGGAGGGGAACATGAACACTGAAGCTTTCTTT
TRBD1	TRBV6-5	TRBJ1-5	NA	CASSYKGQWHF	TGTGCCAGCAGTTACAAGGGACAGTGGCATTTT
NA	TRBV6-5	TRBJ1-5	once	CASSYAGGANQPQHF	TGTGCCAGCAGTTACGCCGGGGGAGCGAATCAGCCCCAGCATTTT
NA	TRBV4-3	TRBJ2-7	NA	CASSQGTSPLYEQYF	TGCGCCAGCAGCCAGGGGACTTCCCCACTCTACGAGCAGTACTTC
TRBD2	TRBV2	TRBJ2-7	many	CASSDLAGSENEQYF	TGTGCCAGCAGTGACCTAGCGGGGTCCGAGAACGAGCAGTACTTC
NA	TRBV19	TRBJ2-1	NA	CASRANRWNEQFF	TGTGCCAGTAGGGCTAACAGATGGAATGAGCAGTTCTTC
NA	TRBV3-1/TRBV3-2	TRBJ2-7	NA	CASSRVPGNEQYF	TGTGCCAGCAGCCGGGTCCCGGGGAACGAGCAGTACTTC
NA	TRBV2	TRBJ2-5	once	CASRRAGPETQYF	TGTGCCAGCAGAAGGGCAGGGCCAGAGACCCAGTACTTC
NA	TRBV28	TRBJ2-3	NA	CASCGGGSPDTQYF	TGTGCCAGCTGCGGGGGCGGGAGTCCAGATACGCAGTATTTT
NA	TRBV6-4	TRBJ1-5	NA	CASQATRQPQHF	TGTGCCAGCCAAGCAACGAGGCAGCCCCAGCATTTT
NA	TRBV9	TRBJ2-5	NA	CASSLTSRETQYF	TGTGCCAGCAGCTTAACTAGCCGCGAGACCCAGTACTTC
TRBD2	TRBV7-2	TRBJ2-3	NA	CASSLRASGTTDTQYF	TGTGCCAGCAGCCTCAGAGCTAGCGGGACCACAGATACGCAGTATTTT
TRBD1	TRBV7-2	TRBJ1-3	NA	CASSLGQGLGNTIYF	TGTGCCAGCAGCTTAGGACAGGGTTTGGGAAACACCATATATTTT
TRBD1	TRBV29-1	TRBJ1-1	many	CSVVTGGMNTEAFF	TGCAGCGTTGTAACAGGGGGTATGAACACTGAAGCTTTCTTT
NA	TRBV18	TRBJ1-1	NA	CASSPQGGGRIRTEAFF	TGTGCCAGCTCACCCCAGGGCGGTGGGCGCATTCGGACTGAAGCTTTCTTT
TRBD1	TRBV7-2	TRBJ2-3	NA	CASSLVRGTGADTQYF	TGTGCCAGCAGCTTAGTACGTGGGACAGGAGCAGATACGCAGTATTTT
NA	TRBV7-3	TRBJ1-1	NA	CASSLNAGQLEAFF	TGTGCCAGCAGCTTAAATGCGGGTCAGCTTGAAGCTTTCTTT
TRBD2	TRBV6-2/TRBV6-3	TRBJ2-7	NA	CASSYSLGLAGVVRYEQYF	TGTGCCAGCAGTTACTCCCTGGGGCTAGCGGGAGTGGTTCGGTACGAGCAGTACTTC
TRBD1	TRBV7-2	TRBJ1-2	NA	CASSSDRGGYGYTF	TGTGCCAGCAGCTCGGACAGGGGGGGTTATGGCTACACCTTC
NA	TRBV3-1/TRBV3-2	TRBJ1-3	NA	CASSQQFSGNTIYF	TGTGCCAGCAGCCAACAATTCTCTGGAAACACCATATATTTT
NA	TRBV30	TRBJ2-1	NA	CAWSVLGRTYNEQFF	TGTGCCTGGAGTGTACTAGGCCGAACCTACAATGAGCAGTTCTTC
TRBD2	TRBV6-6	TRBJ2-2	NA	CAQHGLANTGELFF	TGTGCCCAGCATGGACTAGCGAACACCGGGGAGCTGTTTTTT
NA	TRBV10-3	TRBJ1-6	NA	CAISESPVSSYNSPLHF	TGTGCCATCAGTGAGTCCCCGGTGAGCTCCTATAATTCACCCCTCCACTTT
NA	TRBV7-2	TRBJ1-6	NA	CASSPGQISYNSPLHF	TGTGCCAGCAGCCCAGGACAGATCTCCTATAATTCACCCCTCCACTTT
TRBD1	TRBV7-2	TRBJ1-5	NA	CASSRDSSNQPQHF	TGTGCCAGCAGCAGGGACAGCAGCAATCAGCCCCAGCATTTT
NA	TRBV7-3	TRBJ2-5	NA	CASSLRGQKETQYF	TGTGCCAGCAGCTTAAGGGGACAAAAAGAGACCCAGTACTTC
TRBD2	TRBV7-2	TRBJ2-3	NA	CASSNAGGAREDTQYF	TGTGCCAGCAGCAATGCCGGGGGGGCCCGTGAAGATACGCAGTATTTT
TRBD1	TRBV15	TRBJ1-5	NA	CATSRDGGQVLRPQHF	TGTGCCACCAGCAGAGATGGAGGACAGGTTCTTCGGCCCCAGCATTTT
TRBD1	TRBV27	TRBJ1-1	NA	CASSPSPRTGGVKAFF	TGTGCCAGCAGTCCGAGCCCCCGGACAGGGGGCGTGAAAGCTTTCTTT
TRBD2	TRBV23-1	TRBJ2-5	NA	CASSPELAGEETQYF	TGCGCCAGCAGTCCGGAACTAGCGGGAGAGGAGACCCAGTACTTC